This entry concerns a single T cell receptor (beta chain). The data originate from a study of control samples from healthy donors and cancer patients. Sequencing used immunoSEQ multiplex PCR; TCRdb keeps in-frame clones, though not all of them. Of 35,000 to 45,000 clones in the sample, roughly 80% were seen once. The length of the CDR3 is 15 residues. Germline V lookup: CDR1 LGHNA, CDR2 YSLEER. Trimming left V 0 bases short and J 5 bases short, with 11 bases between. The receptor was derived from a man in his fifties or sixties in good health. The sample was blood. The genes are TRBV4-3 and TRBJ2-1; D gene uncertain. As DNA, the CDR3 is TGCGCCAGCAGCCAAGAGGGCGCTCAGAACAATGAGCAGTTCTTC. Translated, it gives CASSQEGAQNNEQFF.